This T cell receptor (beta chain) came from a study of T cells after yellow fever vaccination. Overall study findings and caveats: The secondary response was weaker but peaked faster, day 5 versus 15. Booster sampling recovered most clones from primary vaccination (under 97% CD4, around 90% CD8). CD4 and CD8 compartments shared a small share of clonotypes.

This clonotype was detected many times. No antigen is known for it. TCRdb analysed the 5' RACE reads with MiXCR anew, one entry per CDR3 protein. The repertoire holds 110,000 to 150,000 distinct CDR3 sequences, with less than 8.5% as singletons. The sample in question was CD4+ T cells sorted from PBMCs, obtained 10 days after the yellow fever booster vaccination. The source of this sequence is a man aged 25-45 years who received the YFV17D yellow fever vaccine.

The CDR3 sequence: CASSPLAGERGEQFF. The CDR3 DNA follows: TGTGCCAGCAGTCCTTTAGCGGGAGAGCGAGGTGAGCAGTTCTTC. J is TRBJ2-1 and V is TRBV6-4; TRBD2 matches at 9 bases. CDR1 and CDR2 (germline): MRHNA, SNTAGT. The CDR3 runs 15 residues. The ends lost 5 bases at V and 9 bases at J; junction bases unmatched: 11.